The clone carrying this T cell receptor (beta chain) occurred a few times. The use of a sample-barcoded 5' primer and a J-beta primer mix characterized a second PCR of about 7 to 12 cycles. One entry per CDR3 protein, called by TCRdb with MiXCR from the 5' RACE reads. The table has about 800,000 distinct CDR3 sequences, roughly 25% seen once; the top ten hold roughly 3.5%. This sample is part of a study of blood T cells in healthy people across ages. The CDR3 totals 18 residues. V trimming: 0 bases; J trimming: 1 base; junction bases outside the gene matches: 7. CDR1 and CDR2 (germline): SGHVS, FNYEAQ. The same sample was also used in a study of T cells of mothers and their children.

This TCR derives from a boy between 10 and 17 years old in good health. The sequenced sample consisted of blood. The gene calls are TRBV7-6 and TRBJ2-3; 10 bases align to TRBD2. CDR3 protein: CASSLATAGGPGTDTQYF. The CDR3 DNA reads as TGTGCCAGCAGCTTAGCGACAGCGGGAGGGCCTGGCACAGATACGCAGTATTTT. The complete variable domain, with remaining parts taken from reference TRBV7-6 and TRBJ2-3, reads GAGVSQSPRYKVTKRGQDVALRCDPISGHVSLYWYRQALGQGPEFLTYFNYEAQQDKSGLPNDRFSAERPEGSISTLTIQRTEQRDSAMYRCASSLATAGGPGTDTQYFGPGTRLTVL.